The 29 T cell receptor beta chains presented below share a single source sample, sequenced in a study of human T cells and chemical hapten exposure. Time point of the sample: patch test 3, about 24 weeks after DPC sensitization. Sample treatment: therapeutic diphenylcyclopropenone sensitization with weekly scalp DPC. From the RACE reads, TCRdb called clonotypes with MiXCR, one entry per CDR3 protein. Here the sample spans about 76,000 distinct CDR3 sequences, over 10% being singletons. The specimen was whole blood, collected in connection with sensitization to the hapten diphenylcyclopropenone (DPC). All receptors derive from a woman aged 50 to 60 with alopecia areata. Some clones in this sample may be carry-over from other donors' samples.

This rearrangement joins TRBV12-3 or TRBV12-4 to TRBJ2-3, with D possibly being TRBD2 (6 bases). The CDR3 consists of 13 residues. Deletions cut 6 bases from V and 5 bases from J, with 12 bases between. Here the CDR3 DNA reads TGTGCCAGCAGCTCCGGGGGAAGAGATACGCAGTATTTT. It codes for CASSSGGRDTQYF.

The J gene is TRBJ2-3, the V gene TRBV6-1; TRBD2 matches 8 bases. Trimming at V came to 2 bases and at J to 0 bases, leaving 16 bases not matched to a gene. The CDR3 has 20 residues. Germline V lookup: CDR1 MNHNS, CDR2 SASEGT. CDR3: CASSEPSSAGVRASTDTQYF. CDR3 sequence (DNA): TGTGCCAGCAGTGAACCGTCCTCAGCGGGAGTTAGGGCTAGCACAGATACGCAGTATTTT.

The chain is built from TRBV14 and TRBJ2-5; D is unclear. The CDR3 runs 13 residues. Trimming took 5 bases from V and 2 from J, leaving 9 bases between them. The germline V gene has CDR1 SGHDN and CDR2 FVKESK. The CDR3 loop is CASSKVGQETQYF. Here the CDR3 DNA reads TGTGCCAGCAGCAAAGTGGGACAAGAGACCCAGTACTTC.

This clonotype occurred a few times. The chain recombines TRBV18 with TRBJ2-1, with a tentative D call TRBD1 (6 bases). This CDR3 has 16 residues. From germline, CDR1 is KGHSH and CDR2 LQKENI. V lost 1 base, J lost 7 bases, and 17 bases lay in between. The DNA of the CDR3 is TGTGCCAGCTCACCACGGACAGACCCCGCGGAAAATGAGCAGTTCTTC. This sequence encodes CASSPRTDPAENEQFF.

This chain uses TRBV2 with TRBJ1-4, with TRBD1 matching over 9 bases. The CDR3 covers 16 residues. V lost 6 bases, J lost 4 bases, and 9 bases stayed unmatched. CDR1 and CDR2 (germline): SNHLY, FYNNEI. CDR3 bases: TGTGCCAGCAGACACTACAGGGGGCCACTTAATGAAAAACTGTTTTTT. Translation gives CASRHYRGPLNEKLFF.

There are many counts of this clonotype. The chain combines TRBV29-1 with TRBJ2-7, with 9 nucleotides matching TRBD1. Germline CDR1 reads SQVTM; CDR2 reads ANQGSEA. The CDR3 totals 14 residues. J gave up 5 bases and V 8 bases, and 13 bases lay outside the gene matches. The CDR3 loop is CSFKDRGFSDEQYF. CDR3 nucleotides: TGCAGCTTCAAGGACAGGGGATTCTCAGACGAGCAGTACTTC.

This clonotype showed up many times. The CDR3 here is CSARVAKYEQYF. The CDR3 DNA sequence: TGCAGTGCTAGAGTAGCGAAATACGAGCAGTACTTC. V gene TRBV20-1 combines with J gene TRBJ2-7; perhaps TRBD2 as D (5 bases). The CDR3 spans 12 residues. Trimming shortened V by 1 base and J by 4 bases, and 8 bases separated the two germline ends. In germline, CDR1 is DFQATT, CDR2 SNEGSKA (reference sequence).

The CDR3: CASSWGQGNYEQYF. The CDR3 nucleotides read TGCGCCAGCAGCTGGGGACAGGGGAACTACGAGCAGTACTTC. The J gene is TRBJ2-7, the V gene TRBV5-1, with 10 bases that match TRBD1. J lost 3 bases, V lost 3 bases, and 3 bases had no gene match. Germline CDR1 reads SGHRS; CDR2 reads YFSETQ. This CDR3 has 14 amino acids.

This clonotype came up a few times. In DNA form, the CDR3 reads TGTGCCAGCAGTGAAGATCTCGATACGCAGTATTTT. Translation: CASSEDLDTQYF. The chain uses TRBV2 and TRBJ2-3; D gene unclear. Germline V CDR1 and CDR2: SNHLY, FYNNEI. V lost 1 base, J lost 6 bases, and 5 bases lay in between. The CDR3 has 12 residues.

This clonotype occurred a few times. CDR3 DNA: TGTGCCAGCAGTGAATCAGGGCCTCGGAATGAGCAGTTCTTC. It yields the protein CASSESGPRNEQFF. This chain connects TRBV2 to TRBJ2-1; perhaps TRBD1 as D (5 bases). Germline CDR1 is SNHLY and CDR2 is FYNNEI. CDR3 length: 14 amino acids. The V and J ends lost 2 bases and 7 bases respectively, with 12 bases between them.

This clonotype was seen repeatedly, ten times or more. The chain couples TRBV20-1 to TRBJ1-5; 8 bases fit TRBD1. The CDR3 totals 15 residues. Germline CDR1 and CDR2: DFQATT and SNEGSKA (reference sequence). V shed 0 bases, J shed 7 bases, and the junction held 8 bases outside the gene matches. Here the CDR3 DNA reads TGCAGTGCTAGAGACCCCGGACAGGGTTACCAGCCCCAGCATTTT. Translated: CSARDPGQGYQPQHF.

This clonotype was found many times. The CDR3 nucleotides read TGCGCCAGCAGCGGGGGCACCCCAAGGGTAGAGACCCAGTACTTC. This encodes CASSGGTPRVETQYF. This chain links TRBV5-1 with TRBJ2-5; D perhaps matches TRBD1 (6 bases). Trimming left V 4 bases short and J 4 bases short, with 17 bases between. Germline loops: CDR1 SGHRS, CDR2 YFSETQ. The CDR3 loop spans 15 amino acids.

Ten or more counts support this clonotype. The rearrangement uses TRBV4-1 and TRBJ2-1; 8 positions agree with TRBD2. Germline V lookup: CDR1 MGHRA, CDR2 YSYEKL. The CDR3 has 20 amino acids. The junction had 24 bases not matched to a gene; V was cut back by 1 base and J by 10 bases. The CDR3 sequence is CASSQGLPFGLAGRRLEQFF. DNA of the CDR3: TGCGCCAGCAGCCAAGGTCTCCCTTTTGGTCTAGCGGGCAGGAGGTTGGAGCAGTTCTTC.

This clonotype was seen ten or more times. The chain couples TRBV10-2 to TRBJ1-1, with D perhaps matching TRBD1 (5 bases). This CDR3 region has 14 residues. Germline V CDR1 and CDR2: WSHSY, SAAADI. Trimming removed 3 bases at V and 4 bases at J, with 12 bases between. In DNA form, the CDR3 reads TGCGCCAGCAGTGAAGGGTACGGGGGCACTGAAGCTTTCTTT. Protein: CASSEGYGGTEAFF.

This clonotype has more than one count but fewer than ten. The chain employs TRBV29-1 and TRBJ2-5, with D perhaps TRBD1 (6 bases). V was trimmed by 4 bases and J by 4 bases, leaving 10 bases between them. Germline values: CDR1 SQVTM, CDR2 ANQGSEA. This CDR3 has 12 amino acids. This CDR3 reads CSVVGRGETQYF. CDR3 nucleotides: TGCAGCGTTGTTGGCAGGGGAGAGACCCAGTACTTC.

V is TRBV3-1 and J is TRBJ2-2; no clear D gene. Trimming removed 0 bases at V and 5 bases at J, with 7 bases between. The CDR3 sequence is 14 residues long. Per the germline V gene, CDR1 is LGHDT and CDR2 is YNNKEL (reference sequence). In DNA form, the CDR3 reads TGTGCCAGCAGCCAAGAATCCAGTACCGGGGAGCTGTTTTTT. Its protein is CASSQESSTGELFF.

This clonotype has more than one count but fewer than ten. This rearrangement joins TRBV5-4 to TRBJ2-5; 9 bases are a match to TRBD1. Germline V lookup: CDR1 SGHNT, CDR2 YYREEE (reference sequence). The ends lost 0 bases at V and 6 bases at J; junction bases unmatched: 3. This CDR3 region has 14 residues. CDR3: CASSLGGQGQTQYF. The DNA for the CDR3 is TGTGCCAGCAGCTTGGGGGGACAGGGTCAGACCCAGTACTTC. Filled out from reference TRBV5-4 and TRBJ2-5, the complete variable domain reads ETGVTQSPTHLIKTRGQQVTLRCSSQSGHNTVSWYQQALGQGPQFIFQYYREEENGRGNFPPRFSGLQFPNYSSELNVNALELDDSALYLCASSLGGQGQTQYFGPGTRLLVL.

This clonotype was seen repeatedly, ten times or more. The rearrangement links TRBV28 to TRBJ2-1; 7 positions agree with TRBD2. Germline lookup yields CDR1 MDHEN and CDR2 SYDVKM. V was clipped by 8 bases and J by 3 bases; unmatched bases: 1. The CDR3 spans 12 residues. The CDR3: CASGTNYNEQFF. The CDR3 bases are TGTGCCAGCGGGACTAACTACAATGAGCAGTTCTTC.

This clonotype occurred a few times. The genes are TRBV30 and TRBJ1-3; D call uncertain. V lost 2 bases and J 4 bases, leaving 9 bases between the germline ends. There are 13 residues in the CDR3. CDR1 and CDR2 from the germline V gene are GTSNPN and SVGIG (reference sequence). The CDR3 sequence is CAWSLTGGNTIYF. DNA of the CDR3: TGTGCCTGGAGTCTAACCGGGGGAAACACCATATATTTT.

This clonotype occurred a few times. This rearrangement joins TRBV9 to TRBJ2-1, with D unclear. The CDR3 covers 15 residues. Trimming stripped 0 bases from V and 8 bases from J, with 15 bases between. Germline CDR1 and CDR2: SGDLS and YYNGEE. The CDR3 nucleotides read TGTGCCAGCAGCGTAGCTGGATCCCGTAAGGATGAGCAGTTCTTC. This encodes CASSVAGSRKDEQFF.

Ten or more counts support this clonotype. The rearrangement links TRBV6-1 to TRBJ2-2; D gene ambiguous. Trimming cost V 7 bases and J 8 bases, with 14 bases left between them. Germline assignment: CDR1 MNHNS and CDR2 SASEGT. The CDR3 has 13 residues. In DNA form, the CDR3 reads TGTGCCAGCACACGACCCGCTCCTGGGGAGCTGTTTTTT. Translating it yields CASTRPAPGELFF.

This clonotype was seen at least ten times. Here the CDR3 reads CASSLAPGPIRETQYF. CDR3 in DNA: TGTGCCAGCAGCTTAGCCCCGGGACCCATAAGGGAGACCCAGTACTTC. The chain couples TRBV7-6 to TRBJ2-5; D tentatively fits TRBD1 or TRBD2 (5 bases each). The CDR3 is made up of 16 amino acids. Trimming removed 0 bases from V and 5 bases from J, with 16 bases in between. The germline gives CDR1 SGHVS, CDR2 FNYEAQ.

The rearrangement links TRBV14 to TRBJ2-3, with 8 bases matching TRBD1. V shed 4 bases, J shed 3 bases, and the junction held 6 bases outside the gene matches. The CDR3 contains 15 residues. The germline CDR1 and CDR2 sequences are SGHDN and FVKESK. CDR3 protein: CASSRGQGVTDTQYF. For the CDR3, the DNA is TGTGCCAGCAGCCGAGGACAGGGAGTTACAGATACGCAGTATTTT. Full variable domain (outside the CDR3, taken from reference TRBV14 and TRBJ2-3): EAGVTQFPSHSVIEKGQTVTLRCDPISGHDNLYWYRRVMGKEIKFLLHFVKESKQDESGMPNNRFLAERTGGTYSTLKVQPAELEDSGVYFCASSRGQGVTDTQYFGPGTRLTVL.

This clonotype was recorded many times. CDR3 protein: CSVAGQEPYTDTQYF. CDR3 DNA sequence: TGCAGCGTTGCTGGACAGGAACCATACACAGATACGCAGTATTTT. The gene calls are TRBV29-1 and TRBJ2-3; 7 bases align to TRBD1. J was trimmed by 2 bases and V by 4 bases; bases with no gene match: 9. The CDR3 runs to 15 residues. CDR1 and CDR2 from the germline V gene are SQVTM and ANQGSEA.

This clonotype was seen ten or more times. This chain links TRBV11-2 with TRBJ2-1; D is unclear. The CDR3 is 12 amino acids. CDR1 is SGHAT, CDR2 FQNNGV, per germline. The ends were cut back, 5 bases at V and 6 bases at J, with 8 bases in the middle. The CDR3 region is CASSDDSNEQFF. The CDR3 DNA reads TGTGCCAGCAGCGACGATAGCAATGAGCAGTTCTTC.

This clonotype was recorded a few times. This chain joins TRBV12-3 or TRBV12-4 and TRBJ2-7, with TRBD1 matching over 9 bases. The CDR3 runs to 13 residues. The V segment lost 5 bases and the J segment 6 bases; nucleotides outside the gene matches: 5. In DNA form, the CDR3 reads TGTGCCAGCAGTATGGGACAGGGCAGCGAGCAGTACTTC. It translates to CASSMGQGSEQYF.

The chain recombines TRBV20-1 with TRBJ1-1, with TRBD1 matching over 8 bases. Germline lookup yields CDR1 DFQATT and CDR2 SNEGSKA (reference sequence). Germline trimming cut 6 bases from V and 7 bases from J; bases unmatched to any gene: 13. This CDR3 has 14 residues. DNA for the CDR3: TGCAGTGCCCAATTCGGCAGGGGGCAAAGTGAAGCTTTCTTT. This gives the protein CSAQFGRGQSEAFF.

Here the CDR3 DNA reads TGTGCCAGTTGGGACGGCGACATTTCTTACTATGGCTACACCTTC. It yields the protein CASWDGDISYYGYTF. The gene calls are TRBV6-2 or TRBV6-3 and TRBJ1-2; tentatively, D is TRBD1 (5 bases). Trimming stripped 9 bases from V and 3 bases from J, with 20 bases between. The germline gives CDR1 MNHEY, CDR2 SVGEGT. The CDR3 runs to 15 residues.

In its sample, this clonotype was seen a few times. This chain connects TRBV5-5 to TRBJ2-1; TRBD2 matches at 7 bases. The CDR3 is made up of 15 amino acids. Germline CDR1 SGHKS, CDR2 YYEKEE (reference sequence). With 0 bases clipped from V and 4 bases from J, the junction kept 4 bases outside the gene matches. The CDR3 reads CASSLELAPYNEQFF. In nucleotides, the CDR3 is TGTGCCAGCAGCTTGGAACTAGCGCCTTACAATGAGCAGTTCTTC.